A single TCR beta chain is shown here with its context. This clonotype was seen only a few times. The antigen it binds to is not known. Per-nucleotide qualities are absent, and no much larger clonotype sits a single base away. The sequencer listed for this sample is Illumina HiSeq 1500. Starting from the raw public reads, TCRdb applied fastp trimming at Q25, assembled clones with MiXCR and retained in-frame beta chains. Rows with a matching CDR3 protein are joined into one entry that keeps the most common DNA and genes. Present in this sample are about 920,000 distinct CDR3 sequences, 30% to 40% of which were seen just once. Over 11% of the sample is held by the ten biggest clonotypes. The record originates from a study of T cell repertoires in cytomegalovirus infection (dated by TCRdb to the late 2010s). General notes on the study: Alongside well-studied HLA-B-restricted epitopes, the peptide stimulations were aimed at recently identified HLA-C-restricted CMV epitopes, whose presentation resists viral immunomodulation. Because public TCR beta signatures pointed to carriage of CMV infection together with the matching HLA type, the HLA type of each donor mattered for the analysis. The full study reports these points: Carriers of CMV infection plus the relevant HLA type were discriminated by the cumulative frequency of public TCR beta family members in the study cohort and in an independent approximately 340-donor cohort. The ex vivo response was dominated by HLA-C-restricted CMV-specific TCR beta clonotypes, and the single most frequent clonotype in two of eight donors was supplied by these HLA-C-restricted clonotypes.

This sample's treatment or condition label indicates: in vitro stimulation with specific CMV peptide epitopes to enrich CMV-specific T cells. The sequence derives from a human donor in good health (CMV status not recorded). Some clones in this sample may be carry-over from other donors' samples. Sequenced here: cultured CD8+ T cells from PBMCs, sampled from culture after CMV antigen stimulation.

The CDR3 reads as follows: CASSQDWGVLVADTDTQYF. The nucleotides read TGCGCCAGCAGCCAAGATTGGGGGGTGCTAGTCGCCGACACAGATACGCAGTATTTT. The sequence joins TRBV4-3 to TRBJ2-3; TRBD2 is possibly the D segment (6 matching bases). Sequences LGHNA (CDR1) and YSLEER (CDR2) are obtained from the germline V gene. V is shortened by 0 bases, J by 2 bases, and the region joining them spans 21 bases. The CDR3 numbers 19 residues from cysteine through phenylalanine. Solely the CDR3 DNA is kept, with 57 bases framed from the first base.